This TCR beta chain originates from a study of blood T cell repertoires in COVID-19 (dated by TCRdb to between 2020 and 2021). Study-level background: Samples covering the acute and convalescent phases of COVID-19 were provided by collaborators in the United States, Italy and Spain. HLA class I and class II types, where available, came from metadata supplied by the sample provider rather than from assay-based typing. The repertoires were released in a freely available public database meant as a resource for research on the immune response to SARS-CoV-2. The prospective study material was composed of cDNA or gDNA derived from T cells, B-cell-depleted T cells, or PBMCs. The samples were drawn from two sources: the first 160 participants of the ongoing ImmuneRACE study, and approximately 1,300 subjects contributed by 6 global collaborators. Deeply sampled blood TCRbeta repertoires from subjects exposed to, actively infected with, or recovered from COVID-19 were included in the dataset. Sample metadata almost always included a de-identified subject ID, COVID-19 status, age in years and sex. General study outcomes and caveats: Clinical and demographic metadata were provided uncurated, with the amount varying by source and participant.

Notes on this clone: What this receptor recognizes is not known. No base-level quality is on record; no much larger clone is a single base apart.

TCRbeta CDR3 regions were amplified from genomic DNA by means of the immunoSEQ Assay, a bias-controlled multiplex PCR. The published analysis was carried out like this. The number of nucleated cells in each sample was estimated from the amplification of reference gene primers within the assay. Sequence reads were collapsed and filtered to measure the absolute abundance of every unique TCRbeta CDR3 rearrangement. Productive Simpson clonality was computed per sample as the square root of Simpson's diversity index over productive rearrangements. TCRdb obtained this table from immuneACCESS and retained in-frame rearrangements with V and J assigned. These tables miss some clones; where compared with another copy, unresolved V genes account for less than half of the shortfall, and the remainder is unexplained. V and J calls plus clone size are reproduced from that table; the DNA served to infer D and trimming. This sample has approximately 350,000 clones in its table, and about 90% of those were observed once. The leading ten clones occupy roughly 3.5% of the sample.

CDR1 and CDR2 were assigned from the germline V gene (reference sequence) as SEHNR and FQNEAQ. The CDR3 numbers 12 residues from cysteine through phenylalanine. CDR3 DNA is the only sequence kept; it has 36 bases, read in frame from the first base. V is shortened by 7 bases, J by 3 bases, and the region joining them spans 9 bases. A second Seattle source provided samples from volunteer blood donors who had recovered from COVID-19. Whole blood was collected in K2EDTA tubes by collaborating institutions according to the institutions' own protocols. Collaborator samples were shipped for TCRbeta analysis as frozen whole blood, isolated PBMCs, or DNA extracted from either sample type.

This TCR was sampled from a woman younger than 35 who had recovered from COVID-19. Sequenced input: peripheral blood. This sequence uses TRBV7-9 and TRBJ1-1, with a weak D call of TRBD1 (5 bases match). The nucleotide sequence is TGTGCCAGCACTTGGGGGGACACTGAAGCTTTCTTT. This codes for CASTWGDTEAFF.